A selection of T cell receptor beta chains follows, all from one sample in a study of T cell repertoires in cytomegalovirus infection. Each CDR3 protein gets one entry after TCRdb re-called the reads with MiXCR. The table shows 700,000 to 950,000 distinct CDR3 sequences, with about 31% occurring only once. No antigen has been identified for these receptors. This specimen consisted of cultured CD8+ T cells from PBMCs, obtained from culture after CMV antigen stimulation. These receptor sequences come from a human donor in good health (CMV status not recorded). Some clones in this sample may be carry-over from other donors' samples. Each CDR3 is given with its conserved first and last residue. Each record gives: J gene, D gene, V gene, clone size, CDR3 protein, CDR3 DNA. The D gene is left open where the match is weak. Rows give clone size only sometimes, using once, few, many, or a class for an expanded clone.

j_call: TRBJ1-1; d_call: -; v_call: TRBV4-2; clone_size: -; cdr3_aa: CASSQDHPSGAFF; cdr3_nt: TGTGCCAGCAGCCAAGATCATCCCTCGGGAGCTTTCTTT
j_call: TRBJ2-4; d_call: TRBD2; v_call: TRBV19; clone_size: few; cdr3_aa: CASRPGGNIQYF; cdr3_nt: TGTGCCAGTAGGCCGGGAGGAAACATTCAGTACTTC
j_call: TRBJ1-2; d_call: -; v_call: TRBV9; clone_size: -; cdr3_aa: CASSGVGFGYTF; cdr3_nt: TGTGCCAGCAGCGGGGTGGGGTTTGGCTACACCTTC
j_call: TRBJ1-1; d_call: -; v_call: TRBV7-2; clone_size: many; cdr3_aa: CASSLSPVGVRMNTEAFF; cdr3_nt: TGTGCCAGCAGCTTAAGCCCAGTAGGGGTTCGGATGAACACTGAAGCTTTCTTT
j_call: TRBJ2-1; d_call: -; v_call: TRBV7-3; clone_size: -; cdr3_aa: CASSLIASHYNEQFF; cdr3_nt: TGTGCCAGCAGCTTAATTGCTAGCCACTACAATGAGCAGTTCTTC
j_call: TRBJ2-2; d_call: TRBD2; v_call: TRBV2; clone_size: -; cdr3_aa: CASSLTSGGADTGELFF; cdr3_nt: TGTGCCAGCAGTTTGACTAGCGGGGGGGCCGACACCGGGGAGCTGTTTTTT
j_call: TRBJ1-2; d_call: -; v_call: TRBV6-5; clone_size: many; cdr3_aa: CASSYSSLDSGNGYTF; cdr3_nt: TGTGCCAGCAGTTACTCGAGTCTAGACAGCGGTAATGGCTACACCTTC
j_call: TRBJ1-2; d_call: -; v_call: TRBV28; clone_size: -; cdr3_aa: CASSLPQGDYGYTF; cdr3_nt: TGTGCCAGCAGTTTACCGCAAGGGGACTATGGCTACACCTTC
j_call: TRBJ2-2; d_call: TRBD1; v_call: TRBV6-5; clone_size: -; cdr3_aa: CASSPGQGVTGELFF; cdr3_nt: TGTGCCAGCAGTCCGGGACAGGGGGTGACCGGGGAGCTGTTTTTT
j_call: TRBJ1-1; d_call: -; v_call: TRBV6-2/TRBV6-3; clone_size: -; cdr3_aa: CASSGLEAGTEAFF; cdr3_nt: TGTGCCAGCAGCGGACTCGAAGCAGGTACTGAAGCTTTCTTT
j_call: TRBJ2-1; d_call: -; v_call: TRBV27; clone_size: few; cdr3_aa: CASSLSQTNEQFF; cdr3_nt: TGTGCCAGCAGTTTAAGTCAGACCAATGAGCAGTTCTTC
j_call: TRBJ1-1; d_call: -; v_call: TRBV10-3; clone_size: -; cdr3_aa: CAISEFRLNTEAFF; cdr3_nt: TGTGCCATCAGTGAGTTCAGACTAAACACTGAAGCTTTCTTT
j_call: TRBJ1-1; d_call: -; v_call: TRBV9; clone_size: -; cdr3_aa: CASSVIGLGRTEAFF; cdr3_nt: TGTGCCAGCAGCGTTATCGGGCTGGGTCGGACTGAAGCTTTCTTT
j_call: TRBJ1-1; d_call: -; v_call: TRBV7-8; clone_size: -; cdr3_aa: CASSSPLGGGQWNTEAFF; cdr3_nt: TGTGCCAGCAGCTCCCCTCTAGGGGGAGGTCAATGGAACACTGAAGCTTTCTTT
j_call: TRBJ2-2; d_call: -; v_call: TRBV7-3; clone_size: -; cdr3_aa: CASSLPGMAGELFF; cdr3_nt: TGTGCCAGCAGCTTACCAGGGATGGCCGGGGAGCTGTTTTTT
j_call: TRBJ1-5; d_call: -; v_call: TRBV12-3/TRBV12-4; clone_size: -; cdr3_aa: CASSFGSQGNQPQHF; cdr3_nt: TGTGCCAGCAGTTTTGGATCACAGGGCAATCAGCCCCAGCATTTT
j_call: TRBJ2-3; d_call: TRBD2; v_call: TRBV12-3/TRBV12-4; clone_size: -; cdr3_aa: CASSFAPGLAGGLYTQYF; cdr3_nt: TGTGCCAGCAGTTTCGCCCCCGGCCTAGCGGGGGGGTTATATACGCAGTATTTT
j_call: TRBJ2-3; d_call: -; v_call: TRBV24-1; clone_size: -; cdr3_aa: CATSDPAGGWGDTQYF; cdr3_nt: TGTGCCACCAGTGACCCGGCTGGGGGTTGGGGAGATACGCAGTATTTT
j_call: TRBJ2-5; d_call: -; v_call: TRBV28; clone_size: -; cdr3_aa: CASSSNRAGETQYF; cdr3_nt: TGTGCCAGCAGCTCGAACAGGGCCGGGGAGACCCAGTACTTC
j_call: TRBJ1-1; d_call: -; v_call: TRBV7-8; clone_size: many; cdr3_aa: CASSPGPYNTEAFF; cdr3_nt: TGTGCCAGCAGCCCGGGTCCTTACAACACTGAAGCTTTCTTT
j_call: TRBJ2-3; d_call: TRBD2; v_call: TRBV19; clone_size: few; cdr3_aa: CASRFRASGSTDTQYF; cdr3_nt: TGTGCCAGTAGGTTTAGGGCTAGCGGGAGCACAGATACGCAGTATTTT
j_call: TRBJ2-2; d_call: -; v_call: TRBV5-1; clone_size: -; cdr3_aa: CASSYSAGQTNTGELFF; cdr3_nt: TGCGCCAGCAGCTACAGCGCGGGACAAACGAACACCGGGGAGCTGTTTTTT
j_call: TRBJ2-1; d_call: TRBD2; v_call: TRBV2; clone_size: few; cdr3_aa: CASSERLAGGSYNEQFF; cdr3_nt: TGTGCCAGCAGCGAGCGACTAGCGGGGGGTTCCTACAATGAGCAGTTCTTC
j_call: TRBJ1-2; d_call: -; v_call: TRBV7-6; clone_size: few; cdr3_aa: CASSYEDSYGYTF; cdr3_nt: TGTGCCAGCTCCTACGAAGATTCCTATGGCTACACCTTC
j_call: TRBJ1-1; d_call: TRBD1; v_call: TRBV6-2/TRBV6-3; clone_size: few; cdr3_aa: CASSPLGQGLMNTEAFF; cdr3_nt: TGTGCCAGCAGTCCCTTGGGACAGGGGCTCATGAACACTGAAGCTTTCTTT